These 5 T cell receptor beta chains share one sample of origin, sequenced in a study of OX40 agonist ivuxolimab in advanced cancers. Preparation of the library involved the immunoSEQ multiplex PCR assay. The clones in this table, taken by TCRdb from immuneACCESS, are in-frame only. Not every clone is retained; where verified, under half of the shortfall comes from an unresolved V gene, and the cause of the rest is unknown. A total of 60,000 to 75,000 clones appear in this sample, under 95% of them only once. In total, the top ten clones hold approximately 0.99% of the sample. The sample was CD4+ or CD8+ T cells sorted from blood, taken in a trial of the OX40 agonist ivuxolimab. These receptors were obtained from an adult with an advanced solid tumor such as melanoma, head and neck, liver or kidney cancer.

This chain uses TRBV4-2 with TRBJ2-3; 8 bases are a match to TRBD2. Losses at the gene ends were 2 bases for V and 5 bases for J; bases not matched to a gene: 12. The germline V gene encodes CDR1 LGHNA and CDR2 YNFKEQ. The CDR3 contains 17 residues. DNA of the CDR3: TGTGCCAGCAGCCAACTACCGGGACTAGGGGGGGGAGATACGCAGTATTTT. The encoded protein is CASSQLPGLGGGDTQYF.

V and J are TRBV19 and TRBJ2-7; D remains ambiguous. The CDR3 has 15 residues. Trimming removed 3 bases at V and 2 bases at J, with 14 bases between. The germline V gene has CDR1 LNHDA and CDR2 SQIVND (reference sequence). DNA for the CDR3: TGTGCCAGTAGTATTGGGGTGATAGATACCTACGAGCAGTACTTC. Its protein is CASSIGVIDTYEQYF.

The chain uses TRBV27 and TRBJ2-7, with D hard to call. Germline CDR1 reads MNHEY; CDR2 reads SMNVEV (reference sequence). The ends were cut back, 11 bases at V and 0 bases at J, with 17 bases in the middle. The CDR3 length is 14 residues. CDR3 amino acids: CAAGRPDSSYEQYF. Here the CDR3 DNA reads TGTGCCGCCGGCAGGCCCGATTCCTCCTACGAGCAGTACTTC.

The rearrangement joins TRBV5-1 to TRBJ2-3; 8 bases map to TRBD2. Unmatched junction bases numbered 7, after V lost 0 bases and J lost 4 bases. CDR1 is SGHRS and CDR2 is YFSETQ in the germline V gene. The CDR3 sequence is 16 residues long. Here the CDR3 reads CASSLEAGGRSDTQYF. The DNA of the CDR3 is TGCGCCAGCAGCTTGGAGGCGGGGGGAAGGTCAGATACGCAGTATTTT.

The chain couples TRBV29-1 to TRBJ2-1, with 9 bases aligning to TRBD2. Germline V gives CDR1 SQVTM, CDR2 ANQGSEA. Trimming took 4 bases from V and 8 from J; bases not matched to a gene: 6. The CDR3 contains 13 residues. The DNA of the CDR3 is TGCAGCGTTGTTGCGGGAGGGCCATATGAGCAGTTCTTC. Protein product: CSVVAGGPYEQFF.